This T cell receptor (beta chain) was captured in a study of blood T cell repertoires in COVID-19 (dated by TCRdb to 2018 to 2020). Broadly, across the study: Collaborator samples came from the United States, Italy and Spain and covered acute and convalescent phases of COVID-19. Deeply sampled blood TCRbeta repertoires from subjects exposed to, actively infected with, or recovered from COVID-19 were included in the dataset. The repertoires were made available in a free public database intended to serve as a resource for research on the immune response to SARS-CoV-2. Where HLA class I and class II types were available, the types were taken from metadata supplied by the sample provider, not from assay-based typing. The samples were drawn from two sources: the first 160 participants of the ongoing ImmuneRACE study, and 1,000 to 1,500 subjects contributed by 6 global collaborators. Nearly every sample came with metadata listing a de-identified subject ID, COVID-19 status, age in years and sex. The prospective study material was composed of cDNA or gDNA derived from T cells, B-cell-depleted T cells, or PBMCs.

TCRbeta CDR3 regions were amplified from genomic DNA by means of the immunoSEQ Assay, a bias-controlled multiplex PCR. The study's own analysis went as follows. Nucleated cell counts per sample were estimated from amplification of reference gene primers within the assay. To quantify the absolute abundance of each unique TCRbeta CDR3 rearrangement, sequence reads were collapsed and filtered. For each sample, productive Simpson clonality was calculated by taking the square root of Simpson's diversity index across productive rearrangements. In its TCRdb copy, this immuneACCESS table keeps in-frame sequences only and misses some clones. Where compared with another copy, unresolved V genes explain less than half of these, and the others have no known cause. V, J and clone size were drawn from that table, and D and trimming were deduced from the DNA. The sample includes about 50,000 clones, with around four fifths observed a single time. The top ten constitute roughly 6.2% of the sample.

What the research found in general, with its limitations: Clinical and demographic metadata were provided uncurated, with the amount varying by source and participant.

Collaborating institutions collected whole blood in K2EDTA tubes following their own protocols. For TCRbeta analysis, collaborators shipped samples as frozen whole blood, isolated PBMCs, or DNA extracted from either of those sample types. Concerning this clone itself: The antigen this receptor binds is unknown. No base quality values were provided; no much bigger clone lies one nucleotide off.

Including the terminal cysteine and phenylalanine, the CDR3 comprises 16 residues. Only the CDR3 region is kept as DNA, spanning 48 bases read in frame from base 1. The germline V gene (reference sequence) sets CDR1 to SGHNT and CDR2 to YYREEE. Deletion took 0 bases off V and 4 bases off J, with a span of 13 bases between the germline ends. The TCR originated in a woman of 80 years or more with acute or convalescent COVID-19. The sequenced sample consisted of peripheral blood. The chain is assembled from TRBV5-4 and TRBJ1-4, with a tentative D gene TRBD1 over 5 matching bases. The sequenced DNA is TGTGCCAGCAGCTTGGATGCCGGGACTAATAATGAAAAACTGTTTTTT. This translates into CASSLDAGTNNEKLFF.